The source of this TCR beta chain is a study of Graves' ophthalmopathy and Graves' hyperthyroidism. The study amplified TCR beta CDR3 regions using RNA transcripts. RT-PCR with HTBI primers came first, then second-round multiplex PCR. Each CDR3 protein is one row after TCRdb ran MiXCR on the multiplex PCR reads. The sample lists about 740,000 distinct CDR3 sequences; 40% were seen once. Study findings and constraints: Most thyroid clonotypes with frequency above 0.001 were detected in blood too.

Notes on this clonotype: The antigen is undetermined. This clone may be a read error of a much larger clone one base away.

Source material: peripheral blood. The sequence derives from an adult man with Graves' ophthalmopathy.

CDR3 coding DNA: TGCAGTGCTAGAGGGTCGGACTATGGCTACACCTTC. Protein product: CSARGSDYGYTF. The chain employs TRBV20-1 and TRBJ1-2; D not certain. V lost 1 base, J lost 3 bases, and 6 bases lay in between. The CDR3 extends over 12 amino acids. Germline lookup yields CDR1 DFQATT and CDR2 SNEGSKA (reference sequence).